Listed below are T cell receptor beta chains from one sample, sequenced in a study of cytomegalovirus exposure and HLA in healthy donors. Sequencing used immunoSEQ multiplex PCR; TCRdb keeps in-frame clones, though not all of them. The data hold some 170,000 clones, with roughly 86% observed a single time. Specimen: PBMCs. These receptors were collected from a man younger than 30 in good health and CMV-seropositive. CDR3s include the opening cysteine and the closing phenylalanine or tryptophan. Fields, in order: J gene, D gene, CDR3 length, V gene, CDR3 protein, CDR3 DNA. A D gene is named only where the DNA matches it firmly.

>TRBJ1-2|TRBD1|14|TRBV4-3
CASSRETGTYGYTF
TGCGCCAGCAGCCGGGAGACAGGGACTTATGGCTACACCTTC
>TRBJ2-1|NA|12|TRBV30
CAWIRVDNEQFF
TGTGCCTGGATTCGCGTTGACAATGAGCAGTTCTTC
>TRBJ1-2|NA|14|TRBV28
CASSLSGRYQGYTF
TGTGCCAGCAGTTTATCAGGCAGGTACCAGGGCTACACCTTC
>TRBJ2-1|TRBD2|15|TRBV6-4
CASSEREPPYNEQFF
TGTGCCAGCAGTGAGCGGGAGCCCCCCTACAATGAGCAGTTCTTC
>TRBJ1-2|TRBD1|13|TRBV27
CASSGGQHYGYTF
TGTGCCAGCAGTGGGGGACAGCACTATGGCTACACCTTC
>TRBJ1-1|NA|13|TRBV28
CATTDRVNTEAFF
TGTGCCACCACGGACAGAGTTAACACTGAAGCTTTCTTT
>TRBJ1-2|NA|12|TRBV10-3
CASTGAPYGYTF
TGTGCCAGTACAGGAGCTCCCTATGGCTACACCTTC
>TRBJ2-5|TRBD2|17|TRBV5-1
CASSSAPLAGVAETQYF
TGCGCCAGCAGCAGCGCCCCTCTAGCGGGGGTTGCGGAGACCCAGTACTTC
>TRBJ2-1|NA|14|TRBV7-9
CASLGGPEYNEQFF
TGTGCCAGCCTGGGGGGGCCCGAGTACAATGAGCAGTTCTTC
>TRBJ2-7|TRBD2|16|TRBV5-1
CASSLGLAGGHPSLYF
TGCGCCAGCAGTCTGGGACTAGCGGGAGGCCACCCTAGTCTGTACTTC
>TRBJ1-1|NA|15|TRBV6-1
CASKPRQTMNTEAFF
TGTGCCAGCAAACCAAGACAGACCATGAACACTGAAGCTTTCTTT